This T cell receptor beta chain was identified in a study of blood T cell repertoires in COVID-19. This CDR3 has 15 residues. The germline gives CDR1 MNHEY, CDR2 SVGEGT. V shed 6 bases, J shed 4 bases, and the junction held 9 bases outside the gene matches. Some clones are missing from TCRdb's copy, which holds only in-frame ones; the method was immunoSEQ multiplex PCR. The data hold around 280,000 clones, with roughly 89% observed a single time. The genes are TRBV6-2 or TRBV6-3 and TRBJ2-1; 7 bases fit TRBD2. This clonotype was obtained from a woman aged 18-29 years with acute COVID-19. The material sequenced was PBMCs or T cells enriched from blood (not recorded which). CDR3 in DNA: TGTGCCAGCAGCCGGCTAGCGGACCAATACAATGAGCAGTTCTTC. Its translation is CASSRLADQYNEQFF.